Listed here are 24 T cell receptor beta chains from one sample, sequenced in a study of cytomegalovirus exposure and HLA in healthy donors. This PCR relied on a set of 60 Vbeta primers and 13 Jbeta primers. Clones were sequenced by immunoSEQ multiplex PCR, and TCRdb holds only the in-frame ones, with some missing. Here the sample spans 120,000 or so clones, about 66% being singletons. What was sequenced was PBMCs. The receptors were gathered from a man in his thirties or forties in good health and CMV-seropositive.

This rearrangement joins TRBV7-9 to TRBJ1-5; D ambiguous. Trimming took 2 bases from V and 7 from J, leaving 9 bases between them. Germline lookup yields CDR1 SEHNR and CDR2 FQNEAQ (reference sequence). This CDR3 is 13 amino acids long. DNA of the CDR3: TGTGCCAGCAGCTTAAGGCGGGGACAGCCCCAGCATTTT. Protein: CASSLRRGQPQHF.

The rearrangement links TRBV11-2 to TRBJ2-7, with TRBD2 identical over 10 bases. Germline loops: CDR1 SGHAT, CDR2 FQNNGV. This CDR3 spans 15 amino acids. V gave up 5 bases and J gave up 3 bases; unmatched junction bases: 7. DNA for the CDR3: TGTGCCAGCAGCCAGCCGGGACTAGCGATCTACGAGCAGTACTTC. Protein sequence: CASSQPGLAIYEQYF.

This clone was seen a handful of times. This chain links TRBV7-8 with TRBJ2-5; 11 nucleotides agree with TRBD1. From germline, CDR1 is SGHVS and CDR2 FQNEAQ. This CDR3 comprises 15 residues. Germline trimming cut 4 bases from V and 3 bases from J; bases unmatched to any gene: 4. CDR3: CASSWTGGEEETQYF. For the CDR3, the DNA is TGTGCCAGCAGCTGGACAGGGGGCGAGGAAGAGACCCAGTACTTC.

The chain couples TRBV7-2 to TRBJ2-3, with D possibly TRBD2 on 6 matching bases. Per germline, CDR1 SGHTA and CDR2 FQGNSA. Trimming removed 5 bases from V and 4 bases from J, with 16 bases in between. This CDR3 is 15 amino acids long. The CDR3 DNA is TGTGCCAGCAGCCGAAGCGGGTTACAATCAGATACGCAGTATTTT. Its translation: CASSRSGLQSDTQYF.

This chain connects TRBV6-6 to TRBJ2-7; 8 bases are shared with TRBD1. Germline V gives CDR1 MNHNY, CDR2 SVGAGI (reference sequence). CDR3 size: 15 residues. The J segment lost 0 bases and the V segment lost 6 bases, leaving 7 bases of the junction unmatched. The CDR3 nucleotides read TGTGCCAGCAGCCATCCGGACAGGGACTCCTACGAGCAGTACTTC. Protein product: CASSHPDRDSYEQYF.

J is TRBJ1-2 and V is TRBV10-2; D unresolved. The CDR3 length is 13 residues. Trimming stripped 2 bases from V and 0 bases from J, with 4 bases between. Germline V gene sequence: CDR1 WSHSY, CDR2 SAAADI. CDR3 sequence (DNA): TGCGCCAGCAGTGAGGTAGCTAACTATGGCTACACCTTC. Its protein product is CASSEVANYGYTF.

V is TRBV14 and J is TRBJ2-7; TRBD2 might be the D (6 bases). From germline, CDR1 is SGHDN and CDR2 FVKESK. V lost 1 base and J lost 6, with 13 bases in between. CDR3 length: 14 amino acids. CDR3 loop: CASSQVAVLGEQYF. The CDR3 region has the DNA TGTGCCAGCAGCCAAGTAGCGGTCCTAGGCGAGCAGTACTTC.

The rearrangement joins TRBV5-1 to TRBJ1-1; D is unclear. The CDR3 contains 13 residues. Per the germline V gene, CDR1 is SGHRS and CDR2 is YFSETQ. V was pared by 2 bases and J by 2 bases, with 7 bases between. The CDR3 sequence: CASSLTDNTEAFF. The CDR3 bases are TGCGCCAGCAGCTTAACAGACAACACTGAAGCTTTCTTT.

The chain employs TRBV9 and TRBJ1-2; no clear D. V lost 0 bases, J lost 6 bases, and 9 bases lay in between. The CDR3 sequence is 13 residues long. The V gene's germline CDR1 is SGDLS and CDR2 YYNGEE. DNA for the CDR3: TGTGCCAGCAGCGTAGGTCCACAAAATGGCTACACCTTC. This sequence encodes CASSVGPQNGYTF.

The chain carries TRBV6-1 and TRBJ2-7, with 9 bases lining up with TRBD2. CDR3 length: 15 residues. Trimming cost V 5 bases and J 3 bases; bases outside gene matches: 8. The germline V gene encodes CDR1 MNHNS and CDR2 SASEGT. The CDR3 reads CASSRLAGRLYEQYF. CDR3 coding DNA: TGTGCCAGCAGTCGTCTAGCGGGGCGACTCTACGAGCAGTACTTC.

J is TRBJ2-5 and V is TRBV9; a weak D match, TRBD2 (5 bases). V was pared by 0 bases and J by 1 base, with 7 bases between. Germline V gene data show CDR1 as SGDLS and CDR2 as YYNGEE. This CDR3 is 14 amino acids long. The CDR3 nucleotides read TGTGCCAGCAGCGTAGGAGGGTTCCAAGAGACCCAGTACTTC. Protein sequence: CASSVGGFQETQYF.

This chain uses TRBV7-9 with TRBJ2-7, with a tentative D call TRBD2 (6 bases). Germline loops: CDR1 SEHNR, CDR2 FQNEAQ (reference sequence). Between the trimmed V and J ends, which lost 1 base and 4 bases, there was a span of 11 bases. The CDR3 has 14 amino acids. CDR3 DNA: TGTGCCAGCAGCTTAGGGACTAACTCTTACGAGCAGTACTTC. Encoded protein: CASSLGTNSYEQYF.

The V and J genes are TRBV7-2 and TRBJ1-2; no firm D call. Germline lookup yields CDR1 SGHTA and CDR2 FQGNSA. V lost 5 bases to trimming and J lost 7 bases, with 14 bases between them. The CDR3 is 13 residues long. The CDR3 nucleotides are TGTGCCAGCAGCCCTCTCGGGAGGTCTGGCTACACCTTC. Amino acid sequence: CASSPLGRSGYTF.

This chain uses TRBV2 with TRBJ1-5; weak D call: TRBD1 (5 bases). V was trimmed by 3 bases and J by 7 bases, leaving 13 bases between them. The CDR3 spans 14 residues. Per germline, CDR1 SNHLY and CDR2 FYNNEI. The CDR3: CASSDRTIRQPQHF. The CDR3 nucleotides read TGTGCCAGCAGTGACCGGACAATAAGACAGCCCCAGCATTTT.

The rearrangement uses TRBV6-1 and TRBJ1-1; D not resolved. Germline lookup yields CDR1 MNHNS and CDR2 SASEGT. The CDR3 has 14 amino acids. The germline V and J ends were trimmed by 7 bases and 2 bases, with 14 bases remaining between them. The CDR3 spells CASIPNWSNTEAFF. The CDR3 bases are TGTGCCAGCATTCCGAACTGGAGCAACACTGAAGCTTTCTTT.

This clone was detected a few times. V usage is TRBV15 and J usage is TRBJ1-1; a possible D gene is TRBD1 (5 bases). Germline assignment: CDR1 LNHNV and CDR2 YYDKDF (reference sequence). This CDR3 region has 14 residues. Trimming took 1 base from V and 13 from J, leaving 19 bases between them. The CDR3 DNA reads as TGTGCCACCAGCAGAGGACAGACTCAATTTGAAAATTTCTTT. As protein: CATSRGQTQFENFF.

There are a few counts of this clone. The genes are TRBV6-4 and TRBJ2-3; 8 bases are a match to TRBD1. The CDR3 is 15 residues long. Germline values: CDR1 MRHNA, CDR2 SNTAGT. The trim removed 6 bases at V and 2 bases at J, leaving 7 bases unmatched. The CDR3 DNA reads TGTGCCAGCAGCCCGGGACAGGCGGACACAGATACGCAGTATTTT. Translation gives CASSPGQADTDTQYF.

This rearrangement joins TRBV10-1 to TRBJ1-5, with D hard to call. Looked up from germline, CDR1 is WNHNN and CDR2 is SYGVQD (reference sequence). V was pared by 0 bases and J by 7 bases, with 7 bases between. The CDR3 runs 13 residues. The CDR3 nucleotides read TGCGCCAGCAGTGAGTCGCGGGGACAGCCCCAGCATTTT. Protein product: CASSESRGQPQHF.

The rearrangement uses TRBV9 and TRBJ2-5; 10 bases line up with TRBD2. The length of the CDR3 is 16 residues. V was clipped by 2 bases and J by 5 bases; unmatched bases: 9. CDR1 and CDR2 from the germline V gene are SGDLS and YYNGEE. Written as DNA, the CDR3 is TGTGCCAGCAGCGTTAGTAGCGGGAGGTGGGGGGAGACCCAGTACTTC. This encodes CASSVSSGRWGETQYF.

The chain joins TRBV10-3 to TRBJ1-1; no firm D call. The CDR3 covers 11 residues. Germline V gene data show CDR1 as ENHRY and CDR2 as SYGVKD. Deletions cut 4 bases from V and 6 bases from J, with 6 bases between. The CDR3 DNA sequence: TGTGCCATCAGTGGCGGGGCTGAAGCTTTCTTT. Protein sequence: CAISGGAEAFF.

This chain uses TRBV27 with TRBJ1-4; 7 positions agree with TRBD1. CDR1 and CDR2 (germline): MNHEY, SMNVEV (reference sequence). J lost 4 bases, V lost 6 bases, and 5 bases had no gene match. This CDR3 has 14 amino acids. The CDR3 is CASSKDRVNEKLFF. In DNA, the CDR3 is TGTGCCAGCAGCAAAGACAGGGTTAATGAAAAACTGTTTTTT.

This clone was observed a single time. V is TRBV4-2 and J is TRBJ1-4; the match to TRBD1 covers 9 bases. Looked up from germline, CDR1 is LGHNA and CDR2 is YNFKEQ. The CDR3 covers 15 residues. V gave up 4 bases and J gave up 8 bases; unmatched junction bases: 8. CDR3 loop: CASSRRDRVDEKLFF. The CDR3, as DNA: TGTGCCAGCAGCCGCCGGGACAGGGTGGACGAAAAACTGTTTTTT.

This clone was recorded once. The V gene is TRBV7-9, the J gene TRBJ2-7, with a tentative D call TRBD2 (6 bases). Germline V gene data show CDR1 as SEHNR and CDR2 as FQNEAQ (reference sequence). The length of the CDR3 is 14 residues. V gave up 6 bases and J gave up 5 bases, with 17 bases separating them. CDR3 loop: CASSGDLHVDEQYF. DNA of the CDR3: TGTGCCAGCAGTGGGGACTTGCATGTGGACGAGCAGTACTTC.

The chain joins TRBV19 to TRBJ1-1; 7 bases fit TRBD1. CDR1 LNHDA and CDR2 SQIVND come from the germline V gene (reference sequence). This CDR3 has 13 residues. V lost 7 bases and J lost 7; bases outside the gene matches: 9. CDR3 nucleotides: TGTGCCAGTAACCATAGGGGGGACAGTGAAGCTTTCTTT. Its protein is CASNHRGDSEAFF.